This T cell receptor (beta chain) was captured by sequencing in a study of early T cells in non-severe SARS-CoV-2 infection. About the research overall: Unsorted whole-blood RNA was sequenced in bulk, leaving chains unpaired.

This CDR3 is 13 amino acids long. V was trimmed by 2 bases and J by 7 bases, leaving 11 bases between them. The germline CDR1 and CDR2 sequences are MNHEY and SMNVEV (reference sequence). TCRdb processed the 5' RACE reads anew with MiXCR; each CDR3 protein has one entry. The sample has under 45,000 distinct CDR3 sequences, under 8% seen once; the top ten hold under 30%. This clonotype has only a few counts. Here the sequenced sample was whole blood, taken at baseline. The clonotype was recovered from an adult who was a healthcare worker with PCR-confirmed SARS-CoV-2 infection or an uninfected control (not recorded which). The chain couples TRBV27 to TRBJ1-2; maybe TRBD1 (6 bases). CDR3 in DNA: TGTGCCAGCAGTTTAAACAGGGCTGGTGGCTACACCTTC. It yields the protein CASSLNRAGGYTF.